Listed below are T cell receptor beta chains from one sample, sequenced in a study of blood T cell repertoires in COVID-19. Clones were read by immunoSEQ multiplex PCR, and TCRdb kept only the in-frame ones, dropping some. The sample has 100,000 to 150,000 clones; around 85% are singletons. Material: peripheral blood. Source of these receptors: a woman of 80 years or more with COVID-19, enrolled during active disease. Each CDR3 is given with its conserved first and last residue. The order of the fields is J gene, V gene, clone size, D gene, CDR3 length, CDR3 DNA, CDR3 protein. D genes are given only for firm matches. Clone size appears in some rows only: once, few, many, or a class for an expanded clone.

TRBJ2-1	TRBV7-9	-	TRBD1	15	TGTGCCAGCAGCTTTGTGCAGGGGGCCAAGGATGAGCAGTTCTTC	CASSFVQGAKDEQFF
TRBJ2-3	TRBV9	once	-	15	TGTGCCAGCAGCCTTAGACAGGACCTCACAGATACGCAGTATTTT	CASSLRQDLTDTQYF
TRBJ2-1	TRBV5-5	-	TRBD1	17	TGTGCCAGCAGCTTAGCACCGGGACAGGGAACATACAATGAGCAGTTCTTC	CASSLAPGQGTYNEQFF
TRBJ2-2	TRBV19	few	-	13	TGTGCCAGTAGTATGAGAGATTCCGGGGAGCTGTTTTTT	CASSMRDSGELFF
TRBJ2-5	TRBV14	-	-	13	TGTGCCAGCAGCCAACGGGTGGGTCAGACCCAGTACTTC	CASSQRVGQTQYF
TRBJ1-1	TRBV11-3	-	-	14	TGTGCCAGCAGCTTAGCGGGGACTAGCACTGAAGCTTTCTTT	CASSLAGTSTEAFF
TRBJ2-5	TRBV6-1	-	-	15	TGTGCCAGCAGTGAAAACAGGGCGTCCCAAGAGACCCAGTACTTC	CASSENRASQETQYF
TRBJ2-1	TRBV3-1/TRBV3-2	-	TRBD2	16	TGTGCCAGCAGCCCTCTAGCGGGAGGAGCTTCTAATGAGCAGTTCTTC	CASSPLAGGASNEQFF
TRBJ2-7	TRBV18	once	TRBD1	15	TGTGCCAGCTCACGGGACAGGGTCAGTACTAACGAGCAGTACTTC	CASSRDRVSTNEQYF
TRBJ2-1	TRBV6-6	-	TRBD2	15	TGTGCCAGCAACTCCCGACTAGCGGGAGGTTGGGAGCAGTTCTTC	CASNSRLAGGWEQFF
TRBJ2-6	TRBV7-8	-	-	16	TGTGCCAGCAGCTTGGACAGCTTCTCTGGGGCCAACGTCCTGACTTTC	CASSLDSFSGANVLTF
TRBJ2-5	TRBV9	few	-	15	TGTGCCAGCAACAAGGGGGATAGGACATTAGAGACCCAGTACTTC	CASNKGDRTLETQYF
TRBJ1-1	TRBV4-2	-	-	17	TGTGCCAGCAGCCAGGAGGCCCTAGGTCTCATGAACACTGAAGCTTTCTTT	CASSQEALGLMNTEAFF
TRBJ2-3	TRBV14	-	TRBD2	18	TGTGCCAGCAGCCAAGGGACTAGCGGGAGTGTCGGCACAGATACGCAGTATTTT	CASSQGTSGSVGTDTQYF
TRBJ1-5	TRBV7-2	-	TRBD1	15	TGTGCCAGCAGCTTGATGGACAGGGGGGGTCAGCCCCAGCATTTT	CASSLMDRGGQPQHF
TRBJ1-1	TRBV5-4	-	-	14	TGTGCCAGCAGCTCCCTAGGTTCGGGATTTGAAGCTTTCTTT	CASSSLGSGFEAFF
TRBJ1-3	TRBV6-5	-	-	15	TGTGCCAGCTCGGTTCCCAGGCTATCTGGAAACACCATATATTTT	CASSVPRLSGNTIYF
TRBJ1-5	TRBV6-2/TRBV6-3	-	TRBD1	15	TGTGCCAGCAGTTACAGACAGGGTGGGGGTCAGCCCCAGCATTTT	CASSYRQGGGQPQHF
TRBJ2-7	TRBV20-1	-	-	11	TGCAGTGCCCTCCGCAGCTACGAGCAGTACTTC	CSALRSYEQYF
TRBJ1-5	TRBV24-1	-	-	14	TGTGCCACCAGTGAACCAGGGGTAGGTCAGCCCCAGCATTTT	CATSEPGVGQPQHF
TRBJ1-2	TRBV28	-	-	14	TGTGCCAGCAGTTCCGCCGGCGGTAACTATGGCTACACCTTC	CASSSAGGNYGYTF
TRBJ2-3	TRBV7-9	-	-	14	TGTGCCAGCAGCTATAGCGGATCCACAGATACGCAGTATTTT	CASSYSGSTDTQYF
TRBJ2-1	TRBV4-2	-	TRBD2	16	TGTGCCAGCAGCCAAGTTCAGACTAGCGGGAGCGATGAGCAGTTCTTC	CASSQVQTSGSDEQFF
TRBJ2-5	TRBV7-2	-	TRBD1	14	TGTGCCAGCAGCTTAGTGGGACAGCAAGAGACCCAGTACTTC	CASSLVGQQETQYF
TRBJ2-1	TRBV7-2	-	-	12	TGTGCCAGCGGGCAGGCGTACAATGAGCAGTTCTTC	CASGQAYNEQFF
TRBJ2-7	TRBV6-2/TRBV6-3	-	-	14	TGTGCCAGCAGTTTAGGCCTAGCGATCGCCGAGCAGTACTTC	CASSLGLAIAEQYF
TRBJ2-1	TRBV28	-	TRBD2	16	TGTGCCAGCAGTCCCCCTTTAGCGGGAGGGCGCAATGAGCAGTTCTTC	CASSPPLAGGRNEQFF
TRBJ1-3	TRBV9	-	-	15	TGTGCCAGCAGCGTGGGCACCTTCTCTGGAAACACCATATATTTT	CASSVGTFSGNTIYF
TRBJ2-2	TRBV5-1	-	TRBD2	16	TGCGCCAGCAGCTGGTCAGGACTAGCGGACACCGGGGAGCTGTTTTTT	CASSWSGLADTGELFF
TRBJ2-4	TRBV5-6	-	TRBD2	18	TGTGCCAGCAGCTCTCCGGGACTAGCGACGTCAGCCAAAAACATTCAGTACTTC	CASSSPGLATSAKNIQYF
TRBJ1-3	TRBV7-2	-	-	16	TGTGCCAGCAGCTTGGGACTGAGCAGCTCAGGAAACACCATATATTTT	CASSLGLSSSGNTIYF
TRBJ1-5	TRBV10-3	once	-	14	TGTGCCATCAGGATGGACGGAGGGACCTATCCCCAGCATTTT	CAIRMDGGTYPQHF
TRBJ1-2	TRBV7-2	-	-	12	TGTGCCAGCAGCTTAAGCGACTATGGCTACACCTTC	CASSLSDYGYTF
TRBJ1-3	TRBV5-1	-	TRBD1	14	TGCGCCAGCAGCTCGGGACAGGGGAGGGACACCATATATTTT	CASSSGQGRDTIYF
TRBJ1-2	TRBV7-2	once	-	14	TGTGCCAGCAGCTCGGGGGGGGGAACCTATGGCTACACCTTC	CASSSGGGTYGYTF
TRBJ2-2	TRBV28	-	TRBD2	19	TGTGCCAGCAGGCCCCTCACTAGCGGGGGGATGTCGAACACCGGGGAGCTGTTTTTT	CASRPLTSGGMSNTGELFF
TRBJ2-3	TRBV4-1	-	TRBD1	15	TGCGCCAGCAGCCAAGGACAGGGTGAAATAGATACGCAGTATTTT	CASSQGQGEIDTQYF
TRBJ2-2	TRBV19	-	TRBD1	20	TGTGCCAGTAGTATACCCCCGGGGGGGACAGGGGGCTATAACACCGGGGAGCTGTTTTTT	CASSIPPGGTGGYNTGELFF
TRBJ1-4	TRBV6-5	-	TRBD1	15	TGTGCCAGCAGGCCCGGGACAGGCTTCAATGAAAAACTGTTTTTT	CASRPGTGFNEKLFF
TRBJ2-7	TRBV19	-	TRBD1	14	TGTGCCAGTAGTATAATCGCAGGGGGATACGAGCAGTACTTC	CASSIIAGGYEQYF
TRBJ2-6	TRBV15	-	TRBD1	20	TGTGCCACCAGCAGAGATCTTCCTGGACAGGGGCCGGGAGGGGCCAACGTCCTGACTTTC	CATSRDLPGQGPGGANVLTF
TRBJ2-1	TRBV24-1	-	TRBD2	19	TGTGCCACCAGTGATTTCGCTAGCGGGATTGCCAATTCCTACAATGAGCAGTTCTTC	CATSDFASGIANSYNEQFF
TRBJ2-1	TRBV2	-	TRBD2	13	TGTGCCAGCAGGCTAGCGGGAGTCTATGAGCAGTTCTTC	CASRLAGVYEQFF
TRBJ2-1	TRBV27	-	-	18	TGTGCCAGCAGCGAACCCGGAATAGGGACTCCCCTTAGGAATGAGCAGTTCTTC	CASSEPGIGTPLRNEQFF
TRBJ1-4	TRBV28	few	-	13	TGTGCCAGCATCGACAACCAGATGATTCGGCTGTTTTTT	CASIDNQMIRLFF
TRBJ2-5	TRBV11-3	-	TRBD1	15	TGTGCCAGCAGCTTAGGTCCAGGGGGCATAGAGACCCAGTACTTC	CASSLGPGGIETQYF
TRBJ2-5	TRBV11-3	-	TRBD2	13	TGTGCCAGCAGCACCAGGGAGGGAGAGACCCAGTACTTC	CASSTREGETQYF
TRBJ2-4	TRBV6-2/TRBV6-3	-	-	15	TGTGCCAGCAGTTCAACCGTGGACTATAAAAACATTCAGTACTTC	CASSSTVDYKNIQYF
TRBJ2-1	TRBV5-4	-	-	12	TGTGCCAGCAGCTCGCCCGGGATTGAGCAGTTCTTC	CASSSPGIEQFF
TRBJ2-3	TRBV6-8	-	TRBD2	16	TGTGCCAGCAGTTACTTACTAGCGGGGAACACAGATACGCAGTATTTT	CASSYLLAGNTDTQYF
TRBJ2-7	TRBV18	-	TRBD1	16	TGTGCCAGCTCACCACCGATCGGGACAGGGGGGTACGAGCAGTACTTC	CASSPPIGTGGYEQYF